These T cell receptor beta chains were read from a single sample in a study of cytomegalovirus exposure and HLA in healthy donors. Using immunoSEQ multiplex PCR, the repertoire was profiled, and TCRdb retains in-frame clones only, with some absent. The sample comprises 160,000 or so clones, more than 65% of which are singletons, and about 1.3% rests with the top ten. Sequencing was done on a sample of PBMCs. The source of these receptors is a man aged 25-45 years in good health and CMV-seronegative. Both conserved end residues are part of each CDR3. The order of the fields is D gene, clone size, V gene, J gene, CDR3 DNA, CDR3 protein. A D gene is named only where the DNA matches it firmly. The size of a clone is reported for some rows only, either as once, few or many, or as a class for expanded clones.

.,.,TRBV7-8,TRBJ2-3,TGTGCCACCTTCTTCCGGAGCACAGATACGCAGTATTTT,CATFFRSTDTQYF
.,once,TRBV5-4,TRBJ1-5,TGTGCCAGCAGCTTCGGACCGGTGACAGAGAATCAGCCCCAGCATTTT,CASSFGPVTENQPQHF
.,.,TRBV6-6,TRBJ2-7,TGTGCCAGCAGCACGTTAGACAGCTTCTCCTACGAGCAGTACTTC,CASSTLDSFSYEQYF
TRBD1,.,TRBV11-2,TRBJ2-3,TGTGCCAGCAGCTTAAAACCAGGGGGCGGGGAGGTGGATACGCAGTATTTT,CASSLKPGGGEVDTQYF
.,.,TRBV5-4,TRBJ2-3,TGTGCCAGCAGCTTATCGGCAGGGACAGATACGCAGTATTTT,CASSLSAGTDTQYF
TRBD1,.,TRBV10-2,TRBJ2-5,TGCGCCAGCAGTGAGCCGGGGACAGGGCAAGAGACCCAGTACTTC,CASSEPGTGQETQYF
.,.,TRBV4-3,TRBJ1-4,TGCGCCAGCAGCCGTAACCCTGGACTGATTAATGAAAAACTGTTTTTT,CASSRNPGLINEKLFF
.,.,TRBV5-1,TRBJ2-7,TGCGCCAGCAGTCAAACCAACAGGGACGAGCAGTACTTC,CASSQTNRDEQYF
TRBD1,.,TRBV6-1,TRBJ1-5,TGTGCCAGCAGTGAACGGGACAGCCGTAATCAGCCCCAGCATTTT,CASSERDSRNQPQHF
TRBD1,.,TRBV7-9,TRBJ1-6,TGTGCCAGCAGCGGTACAGGGGCAGGAAATTCACCCCTCCACTTT,CASSGTGAGNSPLHF
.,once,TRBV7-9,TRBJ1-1,TGTGCCAGCAGCTTAGGGGGCCCCACTGAAGCTTTCTTT,CASSLGGPTEAFF
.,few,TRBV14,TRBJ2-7,TGTGCCAGCAGCCAACCGACAGGTCGTTCCTACGAGCAGTACTTC,CASSQPTGRSYEQYF
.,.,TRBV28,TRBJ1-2,TGTGCCAGCAGTTTCGGGAGGGGGGACTATGGCTACACCTTC,CASSFGRGDYGYTF
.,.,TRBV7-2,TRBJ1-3,TGTGCCAGCAGCTTAGACACGTCGCACACCATATATTTT,CASSLDTSHTIYF
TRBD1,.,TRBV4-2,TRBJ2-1,TGTGCCAGCAGCCAAGTGAGGTACAGGGGCGGCTACAATGAGCAGTTCTTC,CASSQVRYRGGYNEQFF
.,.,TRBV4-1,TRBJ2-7,TGCGCCAGCGGGGCCTCTAGCGACCTAAAGGGCTACGAGCAGTACTTC,CASGASSDLKGYEQYF
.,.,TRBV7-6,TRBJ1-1,TGTGCCAGCAGCTTAGGAGGGCGTAACACTGAAGCTTTCTTT,CASSLGGRNTEAFF
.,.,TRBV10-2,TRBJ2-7,TGCGCCAGCAGTGAGTCTCGTGGTGACATCTCCTACGAGCAGTACTTC,CASSESRGDISYEQYF
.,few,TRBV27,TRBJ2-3,TGTGCCAGCAGTTTAGGAGGGCCCACAGATACGCAGTATTTT,CASSLGGPTDTQYF
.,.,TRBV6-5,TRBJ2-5,TGTGCCAGCAGTTACTCGAGGGGGGAGACCCAGTACTTC,CASSYSRGETQYF
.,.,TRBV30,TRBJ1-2,TGTGCCTGGAGTGTCACTACAGGGTCCGCAGGAGGCTACACCTTC,CAWSVTTGSAGGYTF
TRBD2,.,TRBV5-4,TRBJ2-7,TGTGCCAGCAGCTCCCAGGGACTAGTCTCCTACGAGCAGTACTTC,CASSSQGLVSYEQYF
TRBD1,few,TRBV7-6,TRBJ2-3,TGTGCCAGCAGCTTAGGACAGGGGGCCGGGGGAGATACGCAGTATTTT,CASSLGQGAGGDTQYF
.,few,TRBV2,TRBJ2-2,TGTGCCAGCAGTGAACTCACCGGGGAGCTGTTTTTT,CASSELTGELFF
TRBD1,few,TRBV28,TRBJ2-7,TGTGCCAGCAGTTGGACAGGGGACTCCTACGAGCAGTACTTC,CASSWTGDSYEQYF
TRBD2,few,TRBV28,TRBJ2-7,TGTGCCAGCAGTTTAGCGGGAGGTACGGACGAGCAGTACTTC,CASSLAGGTDEQYF
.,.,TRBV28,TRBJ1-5,TGTGCCAGCAGTCCCCACACCCGACAGTCTCAGCCCCAGCATTTT,CASSPHTRQSQPQHF
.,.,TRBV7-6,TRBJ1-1,TGTGCCAGCAGCTTGCGGCGGACAGCTTCTGAAGCTTTCTTT,CASSLRRTASEAFF
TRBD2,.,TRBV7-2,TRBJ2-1,TGTGCCAGCAGCCCCAGGTCGGGAGGGCCAAATGAGCAGTTCTTC,CASSPRSGGPNEQFF
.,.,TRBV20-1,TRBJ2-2,TGCAGTGCTAGTACTCCCGGGGAGCTGTTTTTT,CSASTPGELFF
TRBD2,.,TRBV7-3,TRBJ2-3,TGTGCCAGCAGTCCAATCGGTGGGGGGGTGGGCACAGATACGCAGTATTTT,CASSPIGGGVGTDTQYF
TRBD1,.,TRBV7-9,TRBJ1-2,TGTGCCAGCAGCACAACACAGGGGGAGTTTAACTATGGCTACACCTTC,CASSTTQGEFNYGYTF
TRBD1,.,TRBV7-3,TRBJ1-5,TGTGCCAGCAGCTCCGGGACAGGCTCCAATCAGCCCCAGCATTTT,CASSSGTGSNQPQHF
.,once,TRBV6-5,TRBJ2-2,TGTGCCAGCAGTTACTCGGGCCGAAGGGAGCTGTTTTTT,CASSYSGRRELFF
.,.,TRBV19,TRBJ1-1,TGTGCCAGTAGCTTGACAAACATGAACACTGAAGCTTTCTTT,CASSLTNMNTEAFF
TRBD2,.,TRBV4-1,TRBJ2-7,TGCGCCAGCAGCCAAGAGCCTAGCGGGATCAACGAGCAGTACTTC,CASSQEPSGINEQYF
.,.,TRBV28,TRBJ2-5,TGTGCCAGCAGTTTTTTCAGGGGAAGACAAGAGACCCAGTACTTC,CASSFFRGRQETQYF
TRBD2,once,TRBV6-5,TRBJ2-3,TGTGCCAGCAGTTACGCGGGACTAAACACAGATACGCAGTATTTT,CASSYAGLNTDTQYF